This note documents a single T cell receptor beta chain sequence. This entry belongs to a study of blood T cell repertoires in COVID-19. About the research overall: T cells, B-cell-depleted T cells, or PBMCs supplied cDNA or gDNA.

Profiled with immunoSEQ multiplex PCR; TCRdb holds only in-frame clones, not every one. Seen here are about 100,000 clones, approximately 92% observed once, and the top ten hold 5.7%. Trimming pared 4 bases from V and 4 bases from J, leaving 14 bases between. CDR1 and CDR2 (germline): LGHDT, YNNKEL (reference sequence). The CDR3 is 14 residues long. This chain links TRBV3-1 (or the pseudogene TRBV3-2) with TRBJ2-7; a possible D gene is TRBD1 (7 bases). The TCR comes from a man aged 70 or older with acute or convalescent COVID-19. Material for sequencing was peripheral blood. The CDR3: CASSPETGRYEQYF. CDR3 nucleotides: TGTGCCAGCAGCCCCGAGACAGGGAGGTACGAGCAGTACTTC.